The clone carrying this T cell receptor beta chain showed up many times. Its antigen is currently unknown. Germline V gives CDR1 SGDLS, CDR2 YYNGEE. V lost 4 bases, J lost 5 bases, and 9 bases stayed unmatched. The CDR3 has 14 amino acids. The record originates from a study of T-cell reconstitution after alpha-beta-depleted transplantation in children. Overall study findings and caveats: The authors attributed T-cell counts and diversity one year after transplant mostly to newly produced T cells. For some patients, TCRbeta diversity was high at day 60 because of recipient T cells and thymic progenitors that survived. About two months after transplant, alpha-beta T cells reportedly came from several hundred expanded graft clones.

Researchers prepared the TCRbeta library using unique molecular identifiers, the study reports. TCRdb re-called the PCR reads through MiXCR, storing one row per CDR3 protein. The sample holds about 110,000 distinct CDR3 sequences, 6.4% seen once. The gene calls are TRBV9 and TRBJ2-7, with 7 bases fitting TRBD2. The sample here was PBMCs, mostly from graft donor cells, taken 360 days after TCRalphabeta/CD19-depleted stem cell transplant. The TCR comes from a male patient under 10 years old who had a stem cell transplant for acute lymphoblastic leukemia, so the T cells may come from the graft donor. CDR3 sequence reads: CASSPVGRADEQYF. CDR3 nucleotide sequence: TGTGCCAGCAGCCCCGTAGGGAGGGCAGACGAGCAGTACTTC.